This T cell receptor beta chain was sequenced for a study of immune characterization of retroperitoneal liposarcoma. The germline V and J ends were trimmed by 1 base and 2 bases, with 12 bases remaining between them. The CDR3 contains 15 residues. Germline CDR1 DFQATT, CDR2 SNEGSKA (reference sequence). TCRdb reprocessed the PCR reads with MiXCR, giving one entry per CDR3 protein. The sample holds about 10,000 distinct CDR3 sequences, over 20% seen once. The V call is TRBV20-1, the J call TRBJ2-1; perhaps TRBD2 as D (6 bases). This sequence originates from a female donor with retroperitoneal liposarcoma. Sequencing was performed on blood. This CDR3 reads CSARAIAVAYNEQFF. Written as DNA, the CDR3 is TGCAGTGCTAGAGCGATAGCGGTTGCCTACAATGAGCAGTTCTTC.